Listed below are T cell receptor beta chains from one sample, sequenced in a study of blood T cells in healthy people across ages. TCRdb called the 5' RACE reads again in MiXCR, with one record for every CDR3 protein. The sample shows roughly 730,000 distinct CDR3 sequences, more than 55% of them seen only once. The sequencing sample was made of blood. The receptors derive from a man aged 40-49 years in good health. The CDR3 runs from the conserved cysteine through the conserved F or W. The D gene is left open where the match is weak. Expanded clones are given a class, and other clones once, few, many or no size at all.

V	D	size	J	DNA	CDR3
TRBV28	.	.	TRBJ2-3	TGTGCCAGCAGCAGTCAGAGCTCTAGCACAGATACGCAGTATTTT	CASSSQSSSTDTQYF
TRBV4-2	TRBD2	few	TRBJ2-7	TGTGCCAGCAGCCAAGATGGCGGGGGGCTAAGAGGGAGTGAGCAGTACTTC	CASSQDGGGLRGSEQYF
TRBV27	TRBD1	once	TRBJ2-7	TGTGCCAGCAGTTCGACCGGACAGGGGGTAACCTACGAGCAGTACTTC	CASSSTGQGVTYEQYF
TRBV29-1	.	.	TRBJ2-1	TGCAGCGTTGAGGAGGGGAATGAGCAGTTCTTC	CSVEEGNEQFF
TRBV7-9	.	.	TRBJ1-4	TGTGCCAGCGGCCCGATGTGGGGAACTAATGAAAAACTGTTTTTT	CASGPMWGTNEKLFF
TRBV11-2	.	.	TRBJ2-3	TGTGCCAGCAGCTTACCCTCCGATACGCAGTATTTT	CASSLPSDTQYF
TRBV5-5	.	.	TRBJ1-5	TGTGCCAGCAGCCCTCCGGGACTGCCCGAGCCCCAGCATTTT	CASSPPGLPEPQHF
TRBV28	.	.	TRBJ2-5	TGTGCCAGCACTTCCCATTCCAAGGGGGAGACCCAGTACTTC	CASTSHSKGETQYF
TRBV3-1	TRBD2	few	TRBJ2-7	TGTGCCAGCAGCCGAAAAGGACTAGGAAGCTCCTACGAGCAGTACTTC	CASSRKGLGSSYEQYF
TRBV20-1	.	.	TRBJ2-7	TGCAGTGCTAGTGTCCCGGGTGGGTCTCCTTTTGAGCAGTACTTC	CSASVPGGSPFEQYF
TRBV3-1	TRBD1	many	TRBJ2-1	TGTGCCAGCAGCCCCTTGGTGGACAGGGGGGCTAATGAGCAGTTCTTC	CASSPLVDRGANEQFF
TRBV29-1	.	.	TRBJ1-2	TGCAGCGTCCCAGGCATTTCTAACTATGGCTACACCTTC	CSVPGISNYGYTF
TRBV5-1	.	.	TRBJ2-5	TGCGCCAGCAGCTTAGGACCGGACCGGACGAACAATGAGCAGTACTTC	CASSLGPDRTNNEQYF
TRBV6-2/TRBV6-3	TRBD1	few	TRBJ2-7	TGTGCCAGCAGCACCGACAGGGGGTCTCTCTACGAGCAGTACTTC	CASSTDRGSLYEQYF
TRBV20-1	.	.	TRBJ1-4	TGCAGTGCTAGACAGGCAGCGGGGGAAAAACTGTTTTTT	CSARQAAGEKLFF
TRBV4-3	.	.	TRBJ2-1	TGCGCCAGCAGCCAAGAAAGGACACGTGAGCAGTTCTTC	CASSQERTREQFF
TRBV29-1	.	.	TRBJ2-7	TGCAGCGTTGAAGATTCGGGGGCTTCCTACGAGCAGTACTTC	CSVEDSGASYEQYF
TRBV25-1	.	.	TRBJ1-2	TGTGCCAATTTTCAACGTTTAGTATCATCTGAGAATGGGCCGTTCATTAACTATGGCTACACCTTC	CANFQRLVSSENGPFINYGYTF
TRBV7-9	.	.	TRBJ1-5	TGTGCCAGCCAGCGCTGGTCGGGGATCAACAATCAGCCCCAGCATTTT	CASQRWSGINNQPQHF
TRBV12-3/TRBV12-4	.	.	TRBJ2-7	TGTGCCAGCAGTGCAAAACAGGGATACGAGCAGTACTTC	CASSAKQGYEQYF
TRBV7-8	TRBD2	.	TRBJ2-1	TGTGCCAGCAGCTTAGAAGCGGGACTGGGCGAGCAGTTCTTC	CASSLEAGLGEQFF
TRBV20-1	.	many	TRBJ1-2	TGCAGTGCGCCCCGAGGGGAGCCCTATGGCTACACCTTC	CSAPRGEPYGYTF
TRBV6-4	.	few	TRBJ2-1	TGTGCCAGCAGTGACGGCAGCGGAGGAAACAATGAGCAGTTCTTC	CASSDGSGGNNEQFF
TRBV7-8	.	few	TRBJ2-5	TGTGCCAGCAGCTCCGGGGGAGCGCAAGAGACCCAGTACTTC	CASSSGGAQETQYF
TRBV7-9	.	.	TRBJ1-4	TGTGCCAGCAGCGCCGACAGGGAAAAACTGTTTTTT	CASSADREKLFF
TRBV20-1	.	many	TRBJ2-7	TGCAGTGGGTTGGACGGTCTTACCTACGAGCAGTACTTC	CSGLDGLTYEQYF
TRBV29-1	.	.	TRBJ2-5	TGCAGCGTTGGGGGTGGGCAGGGCCCCCCAGAGACCCAGTACTTC	CSVGGGQGPPETQYF
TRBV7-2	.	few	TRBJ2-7	TGTGCCAGCAGCTTACCTGGCCCCTACGAGCAGTACTTC	CASSLPGPYEQYF
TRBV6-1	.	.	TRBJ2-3	TGTGCCAGCAGAGGGGCACAGTCCACAGATACGCAGTATTTT	CASRGAQSTDTQYF
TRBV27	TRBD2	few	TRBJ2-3	TGTGCCAGCAGTTTTTGGGGAGCTAGCGGCCTCACAGATACGCAGTATTTT	CASSFWGASGLTDTQYF
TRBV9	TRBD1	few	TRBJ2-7	TGTGCCAGCAGCGTAGATGGGACAGCGTACGAGCAGTACTTC	CASSVDGTAYEQYF
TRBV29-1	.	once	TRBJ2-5	TGCAGCGCCAGCAGCTGGGACCAAGAGACCCAGTACTTC	CSASSWDQETQYF
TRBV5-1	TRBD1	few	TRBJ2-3	TGCGCCAGCAGCTTACCCCGGGACAGAGACACAGATACGCAGTATTTT	CASSLPRDRDTDTQYF
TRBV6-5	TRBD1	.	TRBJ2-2	TGTGCCAGCAGTTACGGGACAGAGAACACCGGGGAGCTGTTTTTT	CASSYGTENTGELFF
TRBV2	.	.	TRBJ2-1	TGTGCCAGCAGCACCGATTATAACAATGAGCAGTTCTTC	CASSTDYNNEQFF
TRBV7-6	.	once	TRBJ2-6	TGTGCCAGTAGCCCGGGGATTTGGGCTTCAATCTCTGGGGCCAACGTCCTGACTTTC	CASSPGIWASISGANVLTF
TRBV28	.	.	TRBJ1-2	TGTGCCAGCAGTCTTTTTAATGGGCCCTACTATGGCTACACCTTC	CASSLFNGPYYGYTF
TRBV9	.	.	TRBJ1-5	TGTGCCAGCGGGGAGGGCCATCAGCCCCAGCATTTT	CASGEGHQPQHF
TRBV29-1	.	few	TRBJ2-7	TGCAGCGTTGAACGGGGGCACAGCTCCTACGAGCAGTACTTC	CSVERGHSSYEQYF
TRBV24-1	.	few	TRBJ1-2	TGTGCCACCAGTGACGTCGATGGCTACACCTTC	CATSDVDGYTF
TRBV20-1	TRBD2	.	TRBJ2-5	TGCAGTCCTGGACTAGCGGGACCTCAAGAGACCCAGTACTTC	CSPGLAGPQETQYF
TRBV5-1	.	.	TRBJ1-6	TGCGCCAGCAGCTTGGCTCCGACAGGCGGGAATTCACCCCTCCACTTT	CASSLAPTGGNSPLHF
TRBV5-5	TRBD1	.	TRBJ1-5	TGTGCCAGCAGCACGACAGGGACAAGCAATCAGCCCCAGCATTTT	CASSTTGTSNQPQHF
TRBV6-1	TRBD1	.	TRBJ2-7	TGTGCCGGCAGTGAAACCGGGGACAGCTCCTACGAGCAGTACTTC	CAGSETGDSSYEQYF
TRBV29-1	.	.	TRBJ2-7	TGCAGCGGCCAGGGAGCCAACGAGCAGTACTTC	CSGQGANEQYF
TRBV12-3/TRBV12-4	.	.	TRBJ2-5	TGTGCCAGCAGTTTAGCGCTTGGTGGGGGAGAGACCCAGTACTTC	CASSLALGGGETQYF
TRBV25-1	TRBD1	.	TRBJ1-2	TGTGCCAGCAGTGACCGAGGGGGGACAGGCGGCTACACCTTC	CASSDRGGTGGYTF
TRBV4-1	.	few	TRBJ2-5	TGCGCCAGCAGCCCCAAGGGTAGAGTGGAGCATGCGACCCAGTACTTC	CASSPKGRVEHATQYF
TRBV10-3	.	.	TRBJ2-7	TGTGCCATCAGAGGGAGTACTGAGCAGTACTTC	CAIRGSTEQYF
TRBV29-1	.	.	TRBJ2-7	TGCAGCGTCACCGGGACACTTGCCTACGAGCAGTACTTC	CSVTGTLAYEQYF
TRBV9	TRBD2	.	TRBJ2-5	TGTGCCAGCAGCGTAGGCGCGGGGACTAGCGGGGGGAATGAGCAGTACTTC	CASSVGAGTSGGNEQYF
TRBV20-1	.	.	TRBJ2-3	TGCAGTGCTAGGTTAGCAGATACGCAGTATTTT	CSARLADTQYF
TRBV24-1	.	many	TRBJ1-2	TGTGCCACCAGTGATGGGGAATCCCGAGGCTACACCTTC	CATSDGESRGYTF
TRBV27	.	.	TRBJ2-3	TGTGCCAGCAGTTTATCGCGGAGCACAGATACGCAGTATTTT	CASSLSRSTDTQYF
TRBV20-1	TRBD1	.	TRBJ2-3	TGCAGTGCCCCAACCGGGACAGGGGGCACAGATACGCAGTATTTT	CSAPTGTGGTDTQYF